The sequence of this T cell receptor beta chain was determined in a study of radiation and T cells in renal cell carcinoma. About the study: Nephrectomy followed 15 Gy stereotactic body radiation by 4 weeks.

Using immunoSEQ multiplex PCR, the repertoire was profiled, and TCRdb retains in-frame clones only, with some absent. The table lists just over 150,000 clones, approximately 90% of them singletons. Germline lookup yields CDR1 LNHNV and CDR2 YYDKDF (reference sequence). V was shortened by 0 bases and J by 2 bases, with 5 bases between the two germline ends. The CDR3 runs to 14 residues. Noted time point: blood 2 weeks post-SBRT. The treatment was: 15 Gy SBRT to primary tumor, nephrectomy 4 weeks later. After SBRT, blood was collected at 2 and 4 weeks, plus baseline. The sample holds one count of this clone.

V is TRBV15 and J is TRBJ1-5, with D hard to call. The specimen comprised blood, sampled from a patient whose treatment included radiotherapy and nephrectomy. The sequence came from a woman between 50 and 59 years old with renal cell carcinoma. The CDR3 here is CATSREGGNQPQHF. CDR3 DNA sequence: TGTGCCACCAGCAGAGAAGGAGGCAATCAGCCCCAGCATTTT.